This T cell receptor (beta chain) was recovered during a study of shared clonotypes between healthy human individuals. CD4+ cells underwent separation, giving CD45RA+ naive and CD45RA-negative memory subsets. Repertoires were generated with immunoSEQ multiplex PCR, while TCRdb's copy carries only in-frame clones and drops some. The sample has more than 2 million clones; approximately 96% are singletons. The CDR3 runs 12 residues. Trimming took 8 bases from V and 4 from J, leaving 8 bases between them. The germline CDR1 and CDR2 sequences are SNHLY and FYNNEI. Study findings and constraints: Naive CD4 clonotypes were shared across several donors at 4.5% to 6%. When compared with the clonotypes that were shared by all four sorted-subset donors, the non-shared clonotypes turned out to have lower generation probabilities.

Note on this clone: Its target is not known.

The sample comprised naive CD4+ T cells sorted from blood. Subset indicated: CD45RA+ positively selected. V usage is TRBV2 and J usage is TRBJ1-4; D is undetermined. This TCR came from a man younger than 35 in good health. The DNA of the CDR3 is TGTGCCAGCGGAGGGTATAATGAAAAACTGTTTTTT. Protein: CASGGYNEKLFF.